The 20 T cell receptor beta chains below all came from one sample that was sequenced in a study of cytomegalovirus exposure and HLA in healthy donors. Primers: 60 Vbeta forward and 13 Jbeta reverse. Sequencing was performed with immunoSEQ multiplex PCR; in TCRdb, only in-frame clones are kept and a portion is missing. The table shows 130,000 to 150,000 clones, with about 80% occurring only once. Material for sequencing was PBMCs. All receptors come from a male donor in good health and CMV-seronegative.

A single count supports this clone. The same CDR3 is also encoded by other DNA sequences in this sample. The chain is built from TRBV2 and TRBJ2-5, with TRBD1 identical over 7 bases. CDR3 length: 11 amino acids. Trimming at V came to 7 bases and at J to 5 bases, leaving 1 base not matched to a gene. CDR1 is SNHLY, CDR2 FYNNEI, per germline. The CDR3 region is CASTRGETQYF. The DNA for the CDR3 is TGTGCCAGCACCAGGGGGGAGACCCAGTACTTC.

This clone came up once. The V and J genes are TRBV5-6 and TRBJ1-1, with 7 bases identical to TRBD1. The ends lost 4 bases at V and 2 bases at J; junction bases unmatched: 5. The CDR3 contains 14 residues. Germline V gene data show CDR1 as SGHDT and CDR2 as YYEEEE. For the CDR3, the DNA is TGTGCCAGCAGCATACCAGGGGGAAACACTGAAGCTTTCTTT. Amino acid sequence: CASSIPGGNTEAFF.

This clone was seen a handful of times. Other nucleotide sequences in the sample specify the same CDR3. The chain has TRBV5-1 and TRBJ2-3, with a weak D call TRBD2 (5 bases). The CDR3 runs to 14 residues. V was cut by 0 bases and J by 0 bases, with 5 bases left in between. Germline CDR1 and CDR2: SGHRS and YFSETQ. The CDR3 bases are TGCGCCAGCAGCTTGGGCGGGAGCACAGATACGCAGTATTTT. Translation gives CASSLGGSTDTQYF.

CDR3 bases: TGTGCCAGCAGCAAAGCGACGGCGGGAGGCTCCTACAATGAGCAGTTCTTC. Amino acid sequence: CASSKATAGGSYNEQFF. The chain couples TRBV21-1 to TRBJ2-1; no check of the table's D call, TRBD2, against the DNA was made. TRBV21-1 constitutes a pseudogene. This CDR3 has 17 residues.

This clone appeared once. This chain links TRBV5-4 with TRBJ2-3; 7 positions agree with TRBD1. CDR3 length: 16 residues. Trimming at V came to 4 bases and at J to 3 bases, leaving 11 bases not matched to a gene. Germline CDR1 SGHNT, CDR2 YYREEE (reference sequence). The CDR3 is CASSESRGSGTDTQYF. As DNA, the CDR3 is TGTGCCAGCAGCGAATCCAGGGGGTCGGGAACAGATACGCAGTATTTT. Variable domain in full (rest from reference TRBV5-4 and TRBJ2-3): ETGVTQSPTHLIKTRGQQVTLRCSSQSGHNTVSWYQQALGQGPQFIFQYYREEENGRGNFPPRFSGLQFPNYSSELNVNALELDDSALYLCASSESRGSGTDTQYFGPGTRLTVL.

The chain has TRBV25-1 and TRBJ1-1; TRBD1 might be the D (5 bases). Trimming cost V 4 bases and J 3 bases, with 15 bases left between them. The CDR3 is 15 residues long. CDR1 and CDR2 from the germline V gene are MGHDK and SYGVNS. DNA of the CDR3: TGTGCCAGCAGTGGGGAGGGGCGCGGGGACACTGAAGCTTTCTTT. Amino acid sequence: CASSGEGRGDTEAFF. Together with reference TRBV25-1 and TRBJ1-1, the CDR3 gives the full variable domain: EADIYQTPRYLVIGTGKKITLECSQTMGHDKMYWYQQDPGMELHLIHYSYGVNSTEKGDLSSESTVSRIRTEHFPLTLESARPSHTSQYLCASSGEGRGDTEAFFGQGTRLTVV.

The chain carries TRBV6-1 and TRBJ1-3, with D maybe TRBD1 (5 bases). The CDR3 has 16 amino acids. CDR1 MNHNS and CDR2 SASEGT come from the germline V gene. V gave up 2 bases and J gave up 1 base, with 12 bases separating them. DNA for the CDR3: TGTGCCAGCAGTGAACTAGGGGCCTCGTCTGGAAACACCATATATTTT. This encodes CASSELGASSGNTIYF.

The rearrangement joins TRBV9 to TRBJ1-2; 10 nucleotides match TRBD1. The trim removed 2 bases at V and 7 bases at J, leaving 5 bases unmatched. The germline CDR1 and CDR2 sequences are SGDLS and YYNGEE. CDR3 length equals 14 residues. This CDR3 reads CASSVGQGSGGYTF. The CDR3 bases are TGTGCCAGCAGCGTGGGACAGGGGTCGGGTGGCTACACCTTC.

The chain employs TRBV19 and TRBJ1-1, with 7 bases matching TRBD1. Trimming removed 4 bases from V and 0 bases from J; junction bases left unmatched: 2. The CDR3 has 14 amino acids. The germline CDR1 and CDR2 sequences are LNHDA and SQIVND (reference sequence). The CDR3, as DNA: TGTGCCAGTAGTACGACAGGGATGAACACTGAAGCTTTCTTT. Encoded protein: CASSTTGMNTEAFF. Full variable domain (remainder filled in from reference TRBV19 and TRBJ1-1): DGGITQSPKYLFRKEGQNVTLSCEQNLNHDAMYWYRQDPGQGLRLIYYSQIVNDFQKGDIAEGYSVSREKKESFPLTVTSAQKNPTAFYLCASSTTGMNTEAFFGQGTRLTVV.

This chain links TRBV5-1 with TRBJ2-3; 10 nucleotides line up with TRBD1. The CDR3 extends over 15 amino acids. V shed 4 bases and J 3 bases; nucleotides not matched to a gene: 5. Germline-derived CDR1 and CDR2 are SGHRS and YFSETQ. The CDR3 here is CASSRRDRGTDTQYF. For the CDR3, the DNA is TGCGCCAGCAGCAGGCGGGACAGGGGTACAGATACGCAGTATTTT.

V usage is TRBV2 and J usage is TRBJ1-1; D is ambiguous. Germline V gene data show CDR1 as SNHLY and CDR2 as FYNNEI. Trimming stripped 7 bases from V and 7 bases from J, with 10 bases between. The CDR3 covers 11 residues. CDR3 nucleotide sequence: TGTGCCAGCATCGAGGTGAGTGAAGCTTTCTTT. Protein sequence: CASIEVSEAFF.

The chain links TRBV30 to TRBJ1-4; possible D gene TRBD1, 5 bases. Per the germline V gene, CDR1 is GTSNPN and CDR2 is SVGIG (reference sequence). This CDR3 is built from 14 residues. Trimming took 0 bases from V and 7 from J, leaving 12 bases between them. CDR3 bases: TGTGCCTGGAGTGTAGGCGGGGGGGTTGAAAAACTGTTTTTT. The encoded protein is CAWSVGGGVEKLFF.

The CDR3 region is CASSFDGARPSYEQYF. The DNA for the CDR3 is TGTGCCAGCAGCTTTGATGGGGCCCGGCCGTCCTACGAGCAGTACTTC. The J gene is TRBJ2-7, the V gene TRBV7-6, with D perhaps TRBD1 (5 bases). In germline, CDR1 is SGHVS, CDR2 FNYEAQ. This CDR3 has 16 residues. V was clipped by 3 bases and J by 1 base, with 16 bases between them.

V and J are TRBV15 and TRBJ2-1; 12 nucleotides line up with TRBD2. The CDR3 is 15 amino acids. V lost 1 base to trimming and J lost 6 bases; unmatched junction nucleotides: 1. From germline, CDR1 is LNHNV and CDR2 YYDKDF (reference sequence). The chain's CDR3 is CATSRVLAGGNEQFF. CDR3 nucleotide sequence: TGTGCCACCAGCAGAGTACTAGCGGGAGGCAATGAGCAGTTCTTC. Combining the CDR3 with reference TRBV15 and TRBJ2-1 gives the whole variable domain DAMVIQNPRYQVTQFGKPVTLSCSQTLNHNVMYWYQQKSSQAPKLLFHYYDKDFNNEADTPDNFQSRRPNTSFCFLDIRSPGLGDTAMYLCATSRVLAGGNEQFFGPGTRLTVL.

The chain employs TRBV18 and TRBJ2-3; no clear D gene. Looked up from germline, CDR1 is KGHSH and CDR2 is LQKENI. V was shortened by 3 bases and J by 4 bases, with 11 bases between the two germline ends. The length of the CDR3 is 14 residues. The CDR3 loop reads CASSPLRSADTQYF. The DNA for the CDR3 is TGTGCCAGCTCACCTTTGCGGTCCGCAGATACGCAGTATTTT.

The chain uses TRBV6-1 and TRBJ1-2; a possible D gene is TRBD1 (5 bases). The CDR3 is 12 residues long. Germline CDR1 reads MNHNS; CDR2 reads SASEGT. V lost 7 bases to trimming and J lost 4 bases, with 10 bases between them. The CDR3 nucleotides read TGTGCCAGCACCCTAGGGGCCTATGGCTACACCTTC. This translates into CASTLGAYGYTF.

The chain couples TRBV10-3 to TRBJ2-1, with TRBD2 identical over 8 bases. With 8 bases clipped from V and 5 bases from J, the junction kept 8 bases outside the gene matches. The CDR3 spans 14 residues. The germline V gene has CDR1 ENHRY and CDR2 SYGVKD. The DNA for the CDR3 is TGTGCCATCTCCTTAAGCGGGGGACACAATGAGCAGTTCTTC. Its translation: CAISLSGGHNEQFF.

This clone came up once. The V and J genes are TRBV9 and TRBJ2-1; 7 nucleotides align to TRBD1. The V and J ends lost 0 bases and 7 bases, in that order; junction bases with no gene match: 10. Germline V gene data show CDR1 as SGDLS and CDR2 as YYNGEE. The CDR3 consists of 16 residues. In DNA, the CDR3 is TGTGCCAGCAGCGTAGGAGATAGGGGGCACGTGAATGAGCAGTTCTTC. As protein: CASSVGDRGHVNEQFF.

As DNA, the CDR3 is TGTGCCAGTAGTGGCCCCCGTGGAGGGTACGGCTACACCTTC. Its protein product is CASSGPRGGYGYTF. The rearrangement joins TRBV19 to TRBJ1-2; D is undetermined. With 5 bases removed from V and 8 bases from J, the gap between germline ends came to 18 bases. This CDR3 has 14 residues. Looked up from germline, CDR1 is LNHDA and CDR2 is SQIVND (reference sequence).

The V call is TRBV11-2, the J call TRBJ2-1, with 10 bases fitting TRBD2. Germline-derived CDR1 and CDR2 are SGHAT and FQNNGV. The J segment lost 4 bases and the V segment lost 5 bases, leaving 5 bases of the junction unmatched. The CDR3 extends over 15 amino acids. The DNA for the CDR3 is TGTGCCAGCAGCCCCGGGACTAGCGATTACAATGAGCAGTTCTTC. It specifies CASSPGTSDYNEQFF. The full variable domain, rest sourced from reference TRBV11-2 and TRBJ2-1, is EAGVAQSPRYKIIEKRQSVAFWCNPISGHATLYWYQQILGQGPKLLIQFQNNGVVDDSQLPKDRFSAERLKGVDSTLKIQPAKLEDSAVYLCASSPGTSDYNEQFFGPGTRLTVL.